Listed below are T cell receptor beta chains from one sample, sequenced in a study of T-cell reconstitution after alpha-beta-depleted transplantation in children. TCRdb reprocessed the PCR reads via MiXCR and lists one record per CDR3 protein. The table includes hundreds of thousands of distinct CDR3 sequences, 20% to 25% detected once. The material was PBMCs, mostly from graft donor cells, obtained 360 days after TCRalphabeta/CD19-depleted stem cell transplant. The receptors stem from a boy younger than two who had a stem cell transplant for acute myeloid leukemia, so the T cells may come from the graft donor. CDR3s include the opening cysteine and the closing phenylalanine or tryptophan. Some rows mark clone size as missing; the rest say once, few, many or name a class of expanded clone.

J: TRBJ1-5
size: many
V: TRBV2
CDR3: CASSIGVSNQPQHF

J: TRBJ2-7
size: NA
V: TRBV12-3/TRBV12-4
CDR3: CASSSRLAGGNAYEQYF

J: TRBJ2-1
size: few
V: TRBV27
CDR3: CASSRDTPYNEQFF

J: TRBJ1-2
size: NA
V: TRBV30
CDR3: CAWSVSVTAPYGYTF

J: TRBJ1-1
size: once
V: TRBV24-1
CDR3: CATRIRQGSCVEAFF

J: TRBJ2-3
size: few
V: TRBV6-5
CDR3: CASSYTGSHTDTQYF

J: TRBJ1-1
size: many
V: TRBV7-2
CDR3: CASSYARGTEAFF

J: TRBJ2-5
size: once
V: TRBV24-1
CDR3: CATSDLKKEEGTGEKTQYF

J: TRBJ1-2
size: NA
V: TRBV6-5
CDR3: CASSYSHRGGFYGYTF

J: TRBJ1-6
size: NA
V: TRBV6-1
CDR3: CASSDRADSSSPLHF

J: TRBJ2-1
size: NA
V: TRBV7-3
CDR3: CASSLTPRAYNEQFF

J: TRBJ1-1
size: many
V: TRBV29-1
CDR3: CSVVGLTEAFF

J: TRBJ2-2
size: few
V: TRBV12-3/TRBV12-4
CDR3: CASTPYYGSEVGGELFF

J: TRBJ1-1
size: few
V: TRBV12-3/TRBV12-4
CDR3: CASSRGPANTEAFF

J: TRBJ2-1
size: NA
V: TRBV6-2/TRBV6-3
CDR3: CASSYFQGAYNEQFF

J: TRBJ2-3
size: NA
V: TRBV12-3/TRBV12-4
CDR3: CASSFGVFTDTQYF

J: TRBJ2-3
size: NA
V: TRBV6-5
CDR3: CASSFSRGVSDTQYF

J: TRBJ1-1
size: NA
V: TRBV11-3
CDR3: CASSSQGKNTEAFF

J: TRBJ2-3
size: many
V: TRBV29-1
CDR3: CSAERGVTDTQYF

J: TRBJ2-7
size: few
V: TRBV21-1
CDR3: CASSKCRGGYEQYF

J: TRBJ1-1
size: NA
V: TRBV18
CDR3: CASSPDAVTEAFF

J: TRBJ1-2
size: NA
V: TRBV10-2
CDR3: CASSGSGTYGYTF

J: TRBJ2-3
size: NA
V: TRBV19
CDR3: CASGWAQGRDTQYF

J: TRBJ2-3
size: few
V: TRBV7-2
CDR3: CASSSGPATDTQYF

J: TRBJ2-3
size: many
V: TRBV7-9
CDR3: CASSLASRQSTDTQYF

J: TRBJ2-1
size: NA
V: TRBV9
CDR3: CASSTRPYNEQFF

J: TRBJ2-1
size: many
V: TRBV20-1
CDR3: CSARTGMNNEQFF

J: TRBJ2-5
size: few
V: TRBV12-3/TRBV12-4
CDR3: CASSFSGGLGETQYF

J: TRBJ2-2
size: NA
V: TRBV20-1
CDR3: CSAPGQGMAGELFF

J: TRBJ2-7
size: many
V: TRBV11-2
CDR3: CASSLRVHEQYF

J: TRBJ2-2
size: NA
V: TRBV5-1
CDR3: CASILGTGRTGELFF

J: TRBJ1-2
size: few
V: TRBV6-5
CDR3: CASSYDREPFYGYTF

J: TRBJ2-7
size: NA
V: TRBV11-1
CDR3: CASSKGQGGYEQYF

J: TRBJ2-2
size: NA
V: TRBV4-3
CDR3: CASSQDPGIKAGELFF

J: TRBJ2-7
size: few
V: TRBV12-3/TRBV12-4
CDR3: CASSLRGASSYEQYF

J: TRBJ2-4
size: many
V: TRBV4-1
CDR3: CASSPGTAFILAKNIQYF

J: TRBJ2-3
size: few
V: TRBV12-3/TRBV12-4
CDR3: CASSLLRGLYTDTQYF

J: TRBJ2-4
size: many
V: TRBV7-2
CDR3: CASSITKGAIQYF

J: TRBJ2-1
size: many
V: TRBV3-1
CDR3: CASSPPREANEQFF

J: TRBJ2-7
size: many
V: TRBV30
CDR3: CAWSSDREAYEQYF